The T cell receptor beta chain described here comes from a study of shared clonotypes between healthy human individuals. Profiled with immunoSEQ multiplex PCR; TCRdb holds only in-frame clones, not every one. The data hold roughly 2 million clones, with around 95% observed a single time. CDR3 length equals 16 residues. Between the trimmed V and J ends, which lost 3 bases and 5 bases, there was a span of 16 bases. CDR1 and CDR2 from the germline V gene are LNHDA and SQIVND (reference sequence). The sequence derives from a man aged 18 to 35 in good health. The sample was naive CD4+ T cells sorted from blood. Documented subset: CD45RA+ positively selected. The gene calls are TRBV19 and TRBJ1-4; D ambiguous. CDR3 amino acids: CASSMVLTGINEKLFF. In DNA form, the CDR3 reads TGTGCCAGTAGTATGGTGCTCACGGGAATAAATGAAAAACTGTTTTTT.